The next 26 T cell receptor beta chains were all read from a single sample in a study of CD8+CD57+ T cells in acquired aplastic anemia. Sequencing involved patients with CD8+CD57+ cell expansion previously shown by flow cytometry. Researchers used genomic DNA as the template to profile TCR beta VDJ and CDR3. TCRdb reprocessed the reads via MiXCR and lists one record per CDR3 protein. Here the sample spans about 150,000 distinct CDR3 sequences, approximately 52% being singletons. What was sequenced was sorted CD4+, CD8+, or CD8+CD57+ T cells (not recorded which) from PBMCs. The origin of the receptors is a human donor with aplastic anemia.

Ten or more counts support this clonotype. This chain connects TRBV19 to TRBJ2-7, with 8 bases that match TRBD1. V dropped 5 bases and J dropped 2; count of bases not matched to a gene: 2. This CDR3 comprises 13 residues. Germline CDR1 reads LNHDA; CDR2 reads SQIVND (reference sequence). This chain's CDR3 is CASSLQGAYEQYF. The CDR3 region has the DNA TGTGCCAGTAGTCTACAGGGGGCCTACGAGCAGTACTTC.

This rearrangement joins TRBV9 to TRBJ2-2; 16 positions agree with TRBD2. The CDR3 runs to 18 residues. The V segment lost 4 bases and the J segment 4 bases; nucleotides outside the gene matches: 7. CDR1 is SGDLS and CDR2 is YYNGEE in the germline V gene. CDR3 DNA sequence: TGTGCCAGCAGCACAGGGACTAGCGGGGGGGCTGGCACCGGGGAGCTGTTTTTT. Translation: CASSTGTSGGAGTGELFF.

This clonotype was counted a few times. The rearrangement uses TRBV6-5 and TRBJ2-2, with a tentative D call TRBD1 (6 bases). CDR1 MNHEY and CDR2 SVGAGI come from the germline V gene. V was cut by 2 bases and J by 2 bases, with 9 bases left in between. This CDR3 spans 15 amino acids. The CDR3 here is CASSYGGGNTGELFF. CDR3 bases: TGTGCCAGCAGTTACGGTGGGGGCAACACCGGGGAGCTGTTTTTT.

This clonotype occurred many times. This chain connects TRBV7-9 to TRBJ1-1; perhaps TRBD1 as D (6 bases). Trimming took 5 bases from V and 4 from J, leaving 17 bases between them. This CDR3 region has 15 residues. CDR1 and CDR2 (germline): SEHNR, FQNEAQ (reference sequence). Here the CDR3 DNA reads TGTGCCAGCAGCCTCGAGGGGGGGCTGGGCACTGAAGCTTTCTTT. It specifies CASSLEGGLGTEAFF.

The V gene is TRBV6-1, the J gene TRBJ2-5, with D perhaps matching TRBD1 (5 bases). The germline V gene encodes CDR1 MNHNS and CDR2 SASEGT. Trimming removed 8 bases at V and 6 bases at J, with 16 bases between. The CDR3 consists of 13 residues. CDR3 coding DNA: TGTGCCAGCGGAACAGGAGTTAAACAGACCCAGTACTTC. Translated, it gives CASGTGVKQTQYF.

With respect to this clonotype: Possible read error: a much larger clone is one base away. The V gene is TRBV4-1, the J gene TRBJ1-2; 7 nucleotides line up with TRBD1. Germline V gene lookup returns CDR1 MGHRA and CDR2 YSYEKL. This CDR3 comprises 16 residues. The trim removed 1 base at V and 4 bases at J, leaving 9 bases unmatched. CDR3 amino acids: CASSQGQGVEIYGYTF. CDR3 in DNA: TGCGCCAGCAGCCAAGGACAGGGCGTGGAGATCTATGGCTACACCTTC.

On this clonotype itself: A much more abundant neighbour one base away suggests this may be a read error. The V and J genes are TRBV11-2 and TRBJ2-1; tentative D call: TRBD1 (6 bases). The CDR3 loop spans 15 amino acids. Per germline, CDR1 SGHAT and CDR2 FQNNGV. V lost 3 bases to trimming and J lost 11 bases, with 20 bases between them. CDR3 residues: CASSFLSGARDKQFF. CDR3 DNA sequence: TGTGCCAGCAGCTTCCTCTCAGGGGCCAGGGATAAGCAGTTCTTC.

The rearrangement joins TRBV5-4 to TRBJ2-7; D call uncertain. V lost 3 bases to trimming and J lost 2 bases, with 12 bases between them. Germline CDR1 is SGHNT and CDR2 is YYREEE (reference sequence). The CDR3 sequence is 14 residues long. CDR3 nucleotides: TGTGCCAGCAGCTCCCTTGATCGGCCCTACGAGCAGTACTTC. Amino acid sequence: CASSSLDRPYEQYF.

The V and J genes are TRBV2 and TRBJ2-3; possible D gene TRBD2, 6 bases. Germline assignment: CDR1 SNHLY and CDR2 FYNNEI. The CDR3 is made up of 13 amino acids. Trimming removed 2 bases at V and 13 bases at J, with 16 bases between. The chain's CDR3 is CASSERGAGREYF. In DNA form, the CDR3 reads TGTGCCAGCAGTGAACGTGGGGCGGGACGGGAGTATTTT. Full variable domain (missing parts from reference TRBV2 and TRBJ2-3): EPEVTQTPSHQVTQMGQEVILRCVPISNHLYFYWYRQILGQKVEFLVSFYNNEISEKSEIFDDQFSVERPDGSNFTLKIRSTKLEDSAMYFCASSERGAGREYFGPGTRLTVL.

In this sample, this clonotype turned up many times. The rearrangement links TRBV6-5 to TRBJ1-1; D is possibly TRBD1 (6 bases). Trimming took off 4 bases at V and 4 bases at J, with 16 bases between the two ends. The CDR3 extends over 15 amino acids. The germline CDR1 and CDR2 sequences are MNHEY and SVGAGI. In DNA, the CDR3 is TGTGCCAGCAGTTCCCTTGGGGGGCTGGTCACTGAAGCTTTCTTT. Encoded protein: CASSSLGGLVTEAFF.

In this sample, this clonotype turned up many times. The chain uses TRBV29-1 and TRBJ2-1, with 8 bases aligning to TRBD2. Trimming removed 4 bases from V and 6 bases from J; junction bases left unmatched: 14. CDR1 and CDR2 from the germline V gene are SQVTM and ANQGSEA. This CDR3 comprises 16 residues. The CDR3 reads CSVVLWVGGAPNEQFF. DNA of the CDR3: TGCAGCGTTGTACTCTGGGTCGGGGGGGCCCCCAATGAGCAGTTCTTC.

This chain links TRBV15 with TRBJ2-3, with 12 nucleotides matching TRBD2. The CDR3 length is 17 residues. The trim removed 5 bases at V and 6 bases at J, leaving 12 bases unmatched. The germline gives CDR1 LNHNV, CDR2 YYDKDF (reference sequence). The CDR3: CATSGRVGLAGWDTQYF. The CDR3 DNA reads TGTGCCACCAGCGGTCGAGTTGGACTAGCGGGATGGGATACGCAGTATTTT.

With regard to this clonotype: This could be a read error, since a much larger clone is one nucleotide away. The V call is TRBV2, the J call TRBJ1-5, with 7 nucleotides matching TRBD1. The CDR3 consists of 14 residues. CDR1 and CDR2 from the germline V gene are SNHLY and FYNNEI. The CDR3 sequence: CASSPQGGDQPPHF. The CDR3 coding sequence is TGTGCCAGCAGCCCCCAGGGGGGGGATCAGCCCCCGCATTTT. The variable domain in full, completed from reference TRBV2 and TRBJ1-5, reads EPEVTQTPSHQVTQMGQEVILRCVPISNHLYFYWYRQILGQKVEFLVSFYNNEISEKSEIFDDQFSVERPDGSNFTLKIRSTKLEDSAMYFCASSPQGGDQPPHFGDGTRLSIL.

This rearrangement joins TRBV15 to TRBJ2-7; D perhaps matches TRBD1 (6 bases). Germline V CDR1 and CDR2: LNHNV, YYDKDF (reference sequence). The CDR3 totals 16 residues. Trimming shortened V by 1 base and J by 3 bases, and 16 bases separated the two germline ends. This CDR3 is CATSRATGTYVYEQYF. CDR3 in DNA: TGTGCCACCAGCAGAGCCACAGGGACCTACGTCTACGAGCAGTACTTC.

This clonotype has just a few counts. CDR3: CASSLSRGQETQYF. CDR3 in DNA: TGTGCCAGCAGCTTAAGTAGGGGTCAAGAGACCCAGTACTTC. The chain carries TRBV7-2 and TRBJ2-5, with a tentative D call TRBD1 (5 bases). The V end was cut by 2 bases, the J end by 2 bases, with 9 bases between. The CDR3 loop spans 14 amino acids. CDR1 and CDR2 (germline): SGHTA, FQGNSA.

The rearrangement uses TRBV10-2 and TRBJ2-7; D is uncertain. The CDR3 length is 14 residues. CDR1 is WSHSY and CDR2 is SAAADI in the germline V gene. V shed 4 bases and J shed 3 bases, with 13 bases lying between them. The CDR3 sequence is CASSASTELYEQYF. CDR3 sequence (DNA): TGCGCCAGCAGTGCCTCTACGGAGCTCTACGAGCAGTACTTC.

The rearrangement uses TRBV29-1 and TRBJ2-1, with 14 bases matching TRBD2. CDR1 is SQVTM and CDR2 is ANQGSEA in the germline V gene. V lost 3 bases, J lost 6 bases, and 7 bases stayed unmatched. CDR3 size: 16 residues. CDR3 loop: CSVDLTGLAGVNEQFF. In nucleotides, the CDR3 is TGCAGCGTTGACCTGACGGGACTAGCGGGAGTCAATGAGCAGTTCTTC.

This CDR3 reads CASSSSGGSTDTQYF. The CDR3 nucleotides are TGTGCCAGCAGTTCTAGTGGGGGGAGCACAGATACGCAGTATTTT. This sequence joins TRBV9 and TRBJ2-3, with D possibly TRBD2 on 6 matching bases. V lost 5 bases and J 0 bases, leaving 13 bases between the germline ends. In germline, CDR1 is SGDLS, CDR2 YYNGEE. The CDR3 totals 15 residues.

This chain joins TRBV10-1 and TRBJ1-5; no definite D call. Germline values: CDR1 WNHNN, CDR2 SYGVQD (reference sequence). V gave up 4 bases and J gave up 3 bases, with 7 bases separating them. CDR3 size: 13 residues. CDR3 region: CASSVGVNQPQHF. Written as DNA, the CDR3 is TGCGCCAGCAGTGTCGGGGTCAATCAGCCCCAGCATTTT.

This clonotype was seen a handful of times. The chain is built from TRBV6-2 or TRBV6-3 and TRBJ1-5; maybe TRBD1 (6 bases). CDR1 and CDR2 (germline): MNHEY, SVGEGT. The CDR3 is 14 residues long. V lost 5 bases and J lost 4, with 12 bases in between. CDR3 nucleotides: TGTGCCAGCAGTAGGGACATGGGAAATCAGCCCCAGCATTTT. Protein sequence: CASSRDMGNQPQHF.

The chain combines TRBV6-5 with TRBJ2-7, with 7 bases identical to TRBD2. From germline, CDR1 is MNHEY and CDR2 SVGAGI. The length of the CDR3 is 12 residues. With V trimmed by 2 bases and J by 5 bases, 0 bases remained unmatched. The CDR3 loop reads CASSYSGDEQYF. The CDR3 DNA sequence: TGTGCCAGCAGTTACAGCGGGGACGAGCAGTACTTC.

V gene TRBV18 combines with J gene TRBJ2-7; 12 nucleotides align to TRBD1. Germline V gene sequence: CDR1 KGHSH, CDR2 LQKENI. The CDR3 totals 15 residues. V lost 4 bases, J lost 5 bases, and 6 bases stayed unmatched. CDR3 loop: CASSLSGTGGDEQYF. The CDR3 DNA sequence: TGTGCCAGCTCACTTTCCGGGACAGGGGGCGACGAGCAGTACTTC.

This clonotype is judged large. This rearrangement joins TRBV20-1 to TRBJ1-1, with a tentative D call TRBD1 (6 bases). The germline CDR1 and CDR2 sequences are DFQATT and SNEGSKA (reference sequence). V gave up 0 bases and J gave up 3 bases, with 11 bases separating them. The CDR3 loop spans 14 amino acids. In DNA, the CDR3 is TGCAGTGCTAGAGATGGGAGGGGGGACACTGAAGCTTTCTTT. It codes for CSARDGRGDTEAFF.

The gene calls are TRBV2 and TRBJ1-1, with a possible D match to TRBD1 (5 bases). Germline CDR1 SNHLY, CDR2 FYNNEI. Trimming took 3 bases from V and 0 from J, leaving 11 bases between them. The length of the CDR3 is 15 residues. The CDR3 loop is CASSEAQGLNTEAFF. CDR3 nucleotides: TGTGCCAGCAGTGAGGCCCAGGGATTGAACACTGAAGCTTTCTTT.

The chain couples TRBV10-1 to TRBJ2-1; 15 bases agree with TRBD2. The trim removed 8 bases at V and 5 bases at J, leaving 4 bases unmatched. Germline V lookup: CDR1 WNHNN, CDR2 SYGVQD (reference sequence). CDR3 length: 15 residues. The CDR3 region is CASPGLAGGHNEQFF. CDR3 DNA: TGCGCCAGCCCCGGACTAGCGGGGGGGCACAATGAGCAGTTCTTC.

The V gene is TRBV24-1, the J gene TRBJ2-3; possibly TRBD2 for D (6 bases). The germline V and J ends were trimmed by 10 bases and 4 bases, with 14 bases remaining between them. This CDR3 contains 13 residues. CDR1 is KGHDR and CDR2 is SFDVKD in the germline V gene. This chain's CDR3 is CATNGGRSDTQYF. The DNA of the CDR3 is TGTGCCACGAACGGGGGACGGTCAGATACGCAGTATTTT.